One sample yielded the 19 T cell receptor beta chains listed below, sequenced in a study of blood T cell repertoires in COVID-19. TCRdb's table, derived via immunoSEQ multiplex PCR, lists solely in-frame clones and lacks some. The data hold about 410,000 clones, with about nine tenths observed a single time. Material: peripheral blood. The source is a woman in her forties with COVID-19, enrolled during active disease.

The chain joins TRBV7-2 to TRBJ2-7; TRBD2 agrees at 7 bases. The trim removed 4 bases at V and 3 bases at J, leaving 3 bases unmatched. The CDR3 extends over 13 amino acids. Germline CDR1 SGHTA, CDR2 FQGNSA. The CDR3 nucleotides read TGTGCCAGCAGCTGGACTAGGGGCTACGAGCAGTACTTC. Amino acids: CASSWTRGYEQYF.

This chain uses TRBV3-1 (or the pseudogene TRBV3-2) with TRBJ1-2, with TRBD1 identical over 9 bases. The CDR3 length is 13 residues. Germline CDR1 and CDR2: LGHDT and YNNKEL (reference sequence). Germline trimming cut 5 bases from V and 8 bases from J; bases unmatched to any gene: 6. In DNA, the CDR3 is TGTGCCAGCAGCAACGGACAGGGGAGCGGCTACACCTTC. It encodes CASSNGQGSGYTF.

The rearrangement joins TRBV5-1 to TRBJ1-1; D unclear. The CDR3 length is 13 residues. Trimming pared 3 bases from V and 3 bases from J, leaving 9 bases between. Germline CDR1 and CDR2: SGHRS and YFSETQ. The CDR3 region is CASSSSGDTEAFF. As DNA, the CDR3 is TGCGCCAGCAGCTCCTCCGGGGACACTGAAGCTTTCTTT.

CDR3 region: CASSLLGATEAFF. The CDR3 nucleotides are TGCGCCAGCAGCCTACTTGGGGCCACGGAAGCTTTCTTT. The chain is built from TRBV5-1 and TRBJ1-1; D perhaps matches TRBD1 (5 bases). This CDR3 spans 13 amino acids. The V end lost 4 bases, the J end lost 8 bases, and 15 bases lay between the germline ends. The V gene's germline CDR1 is SGHRS and CDR2 YFSETQ.

The chain uses TRBV6-6 and TRBJ2-2; D may be TRBD1 (6 bases). This CDR3 has 15 residues. Trimming shortened V by 5 bases and J by 0 bases, and 10 bases separated the two germline ends. Germline values: CDR1 MNHNY, CDR2 SVGAGI (reference sequence). CDR3 sequence (DNA): TGTGCCAGCAGTCCCCGGACAGCGAACACCGGGGAGCTGTTTTTT. This codes for CASSPRTANTGELFF.

The gene calls are TRBV19 and TRBJ1-1; perhaps TRBD1 as D (5 bases). The CDR3 has 14 amino acids. The germline CDR1 and CDR2 sequences are LNHDA and SQIVND (reference sequence). Between the trimmed V and J ends, which lost 6 bases and 5 bases, there was a span of 16 bases. DNA for the CDR3: TGTGCCAGTAGATTAGGACGGGAGGGGACTGAAGCTTTCTTT. Residues: CASRLGREGTEAFF.

V gene TRBV28 combines with J gene TRBJ2-6; 10 bases fit TRBD2. Germline loops: CDR1 MDHEN, CDR2 SYDVKM. This CDR3 has 18 amino acids. With 3 bases clipped from V and 0 bases from J, the junction kept 5 bases outside the gene matches. The CDR3 region is CASSLASGGGSGANVLTF. The CDR3 DNA follows: TGTGCCAGCAGTTTGGCTAGCGGGGGCGGCTCTGGGGCCAACGTCCTGACTTTC.

This clone has only a few counts. This chain joins TRBV5-1 and TRBJ2-1; no reliable D call. The V gene's germline CDR1 is SGHRS and CDR2 YFSETQ. The CDR3 is 15 residues long. V shed 2 bases and J shed 7 bases, with 16 bases lying between them. In DNA form, the CDR3 reads TGCGCCAGCAGCTTAGACACCCCGTCAAGGAATGAGCAGTTCTTC. Encoded protein: CASSLDTPSRNEQFF.

This clone was seen just once. This chain uses TRBV18 with TRBJ2-2, with 7 nucleotides matching TRBD2. Per the germline V gene, CDR1 is KGHSH and CDR2 is LQKENI. V lost 2 bases to trimming and J lost 4 bases; unmatched junction nucleotides: 7. This CDR3 comprises 16 residues. DNA of the CDR3: TGTGCCAGCTCACCAAAAGGGCCGGGGGGCACCGGGGAGCTGTTTTTT. Residues: CASSPKGPGGTGELFF.

This chain links TRBV5-1 with TRBJ2-3, with TRBD2 matching over 7 bases. The CDR3 is 17 amino acids. The V and J ends lost 0 bases and 2 bases, in that order; junction bases with no gene match: 9. The germline gives CDR1 SGHRS, CDR2 YFSETQ. CDR3 DNA: TGCGCCAGCAGCTTGGGCGCTAGCGGAACATTCACAGATACGCAGTATTTT. Its protein is CASSLGASGTFTDTQYF.

The chain combines TRBV13 with TRBJ2-2, with 7 nucleotides matching TRBD1. Germline V CDR1 and CDR2: PRHDT, FYEKMQ (reference sequence). The CDR3 spans 14 residues. J lost 6 bases, V lost 5 bases, and 6 bases had no gene match. The CDR3 sequence: CASSQTGFPGELFF. CDR3 DNA: TGTGCCAGCAGCCAGACAGGGTTCCCCGGGGAGCTGTTTTTT. The full variable domain, its missing parts supplied by reference TRBV13 and TRBJ2-2, is AAGVIQSPRHLIKEKRETATLKCYPIPRHDTVYWYQQGPGQDPQFLISFYEKMQSDKGSIPDRFSAQQFSDYHSELNMSSLELGDSALYFCASSQTGFPGELFFGEGSRLTVL.

This chain uses TRBV6-2 or TRBV6-3 with TRBJ2-3; D unclear. This CDR3 has 17 residues. CDR1 is MNHEY and CDR2 is SVGEGT in the germline V gene. The ends were cut back, 3 bases at V and 0 bases at J, with 16 bases in the middle. Here the CDR3 reads CASSYRRLDLSTDTQYF. CDR3 nucleotides: TGTGCCAGCAGTTATCGGAGACTCGACCTTAGCACAGATACGCAGTATTTT.

The chain combines TRBV12-5 with TRBJ2-1, with D unresolved. V dropped 7 bases and J dropped 3 bases, with 10 bases sitting between them. The length of the CDR3 is 13 residues. Per germline, CDR1 LGHNT and CDR2 FRNRAP. The CDR3 is CASAPSYYNEQFF. CDR3 bases: TGTGCTAGTGCCCCCAGTTACTACAATGAGCAGTTCTTC.

This clone was observed once. V usage is TRBV20-1 and J usage is TRBJ1-1; no firm D call. CDR3 length: 11 residues. Germline lookup yields CDR1 DFQATT and CDR2 SNEGSKA (reference sequence). Deletions cut 5 bases from V and 1 base from J, with 5 bases between. CDR3 protein: CSAYSNTEAFF. The CDR3 nucleotides read TGCAGTGCTTATTCGAACACTGAAGCTTTCTTT.

The V call is TRBV7-9, the J call TRBJ2-7; 7 positions agree with TRBD1. CDR1 is SEHNR, CDR2 FQNEAQ, per germline (reference sequence). The CDR3 is 14 residues long. Trimming removed 1 base from V and 5 bases from J; junction bases left unmatched: 5. In nucleotides, the CDR3 is TGTGCCAGCAGCTTAGGCTCTCAGGGGGACGAGCAGTACTTC. Protein: CASSLGSQGDEQYF.

This sequence joins TRBV18 and TRBJ1-5; D gene ambiguous. Trimming removed 3 bases from V and 1 base from J, with 16 bases in between. This CDR3 has 17 residues. CDR1 is KGHSH and CDR2 is LQKENI in the germline V gene. CDR3 amino acids: CASSPSASGLSNQPQHF. CDR3 nucleotides: TGTGCCAGCTCACCGAGCGCGTCGGGGTTGAGCAATCAGCCCCAGCATTTT.

In regard to this clone: A junction boundary mismatches the germline segment, possibly from a read error. The chain employs TRBV25-1 and TRBJ2-7; D is perhaps TRBD2 (5 bases). The CDR3 runs to 15 residues. Germline CDR1 reads MGHDK; CDR2 reads SYGVNS. CDR3 sequence reads: CASSDSARHSDEQYF. The CDR3 coding sequence is TGTGCCAGCAGTGATAGCGCCAGGCACTCCGACGAGCAGTACTTC.

The chain employs TRBV28 and TRBJ1-1; 11 positions match TRBD1. The CDR3 loop spans 13 amino acids. Germline assignment: CDR1 MDHEN and CDR2 SYDVKM. Trimming removed 9 bases from V and 5 bases from J; junction bases left unmatched: 5. CDR3 coding DNA: TGTGCCAGTGGACAGGGGGCGAGGACTGAAGCTTTCTTT. Encoded protein: CASGQGARTEAFF.

This clone was detected only once. The CDR3 region has the DNA TGCGCCAGCAGCTTGGTATGGCGGGGTCAGGACACAGATACGCAGTATTTT. Translation gives CASSLVWRGQDTDTQYF. This chain connects TRBV5-1 to TRBJ2-3, with D possibly being TRBD2 (6 bases). CDR3 length equals 17 residues. V lost 0 bases and J 2 bases, leaving 16 bases between the germline ends. Germline CDR1 and CDR2: SGHRS and YFSETQ.